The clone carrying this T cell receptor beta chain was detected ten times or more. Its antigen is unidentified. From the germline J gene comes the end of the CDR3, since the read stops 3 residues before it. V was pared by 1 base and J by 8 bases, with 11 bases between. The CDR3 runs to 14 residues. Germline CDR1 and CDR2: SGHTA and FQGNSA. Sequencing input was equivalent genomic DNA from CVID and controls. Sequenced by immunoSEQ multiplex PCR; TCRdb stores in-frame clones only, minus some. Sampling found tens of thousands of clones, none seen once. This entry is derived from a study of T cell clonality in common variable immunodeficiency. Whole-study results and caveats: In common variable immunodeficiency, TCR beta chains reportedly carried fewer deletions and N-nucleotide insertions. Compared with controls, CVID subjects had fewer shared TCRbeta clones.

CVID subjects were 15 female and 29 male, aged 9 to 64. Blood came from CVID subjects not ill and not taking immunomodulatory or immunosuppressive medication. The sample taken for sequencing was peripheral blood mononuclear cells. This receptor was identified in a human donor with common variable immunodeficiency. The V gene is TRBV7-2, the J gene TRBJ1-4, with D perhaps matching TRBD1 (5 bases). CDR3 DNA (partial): TGTGCCAGCAGCTTAGACTGGGGGGGGGAAAAA. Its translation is CASSLDWGGEK. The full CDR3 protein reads CASSLDWGGEKLFF.